This T cell receptor beta chain was sequenced in a study of T-cell memory formation after mild COVID-19. TCRdb re-called the 5' RACE reads with MiXCR, one entry per CDR3 protein. The table lists 170,000 or so distinct CDR3 sequences, about a third of them singletons. The sequencing sample was made of PBMCs or a T cell subset sorted from them (not recorded which). The sequence derives from an adult woman who had mild COVID-19 (a few samples of this study predate the infection). Cell type and time point are not known.

This CDR3 is CATSDLPDFEETQYF. The DNA for the CDR3 is TGTGCCACCAGTGATTTACCCGACTTCGAAGAGACCCAGTACTTC. This rearrangement joins TRBV24-1 to TRBJ2-5; unclear D gene. The CDR3 totals 15 residues. Germline V gives CDR1 KGHDR, CDR2 SFDVKD. V lost 1 base and J lost 3, with 11 bases in between.